One and the same sample provided the 9 T cell receptor beta chains below, sequenced in a study of metastatic and nonmetastatic thyroid tumors. TCRdb ran MiXCR on the PCR reads. The sample shows 50,000 or so clones, approximately 20% of them seen only once. All patients were untreated before thyroid surgery. The material sequenced was blood. The receptors shown here come from a male donor with papillary thyroid cancer or a benign thyroid nodule (not recorded which). Some clones in this sample may be carry-over from other donors' samples.

With respect to this clone: This may arise from a read error, as a much more abundant clone is one base away. The rearrangement links TRBV6-4 to TRBJ2-2, with D perhaps TRBD1 or TRBD2 (5 bases each). CDR1 and CDR2 from the germline V gene are MRHNA and SNTAGT. Trimming removed 6 bases from V and 9 bases from J, with 17 bases in between. The CDR3 covers 14 residues. The CDR3 DNA reads as TGTGCCAGCAGAGGGGACGGAGGCGCCCGGGAGCTGTTTTTT. It translates to CASRGDGGARELFF.

The V call is TRBV20-1, the J call TRBJ2-3, with a tentative D call TRBD2 (6 bases). Germline CDR1 DFQATT, CDR2 SNEGSKA (reference sequence). This CDR3 region has 15 residues. Trimming took 5 bases from V and 0 from J, leaving 15 bases between them. As DNA, the CDR3 is TGCAGTGCTTCAACTAGCTTGGGTAGCACAGATACGCAGTATTTT. This encodes CSASTSLGSTDTQYF.

This clone was recorded a few times. V and J are TRBV24-1 and TRBJ2-7; no clear D. This CDR3 is built from 14 residues. From germline, CDR1 is KGHDR and CDR2 SFDVKD. Trimming left V 4 bases short and J 2 bases short, with 11 bases between. CDR3 nucleotide sequence: TGTGCCACCAGTGACCCTGCGCACCCCTACGAGCAGTACTTC. Its protein product is CATSDPAHPYEQYF.

Comment on this clone: Relative to the germline gene, one junction end is altered; a read error may explain this. This CDR3 is also generated by other DNA sequences in the sample. The gene calls are TRBV20-1 and TRBJ1-6, with D hard to call. CDR1 and CDR2 (germline): DFQATT, SNEGSKA (reference sequence). The length of the CDR3 is 14 residues. In nucleotides, the CDR3 is TGCAGTGCTAGTGGTCGGGAAGATAATTCACCACTCCACTTT. Protein sequence: CSASGREDNSPLHF.

This clone has at least ten counts. The V and J genes are TRBV6-1 and TRBJ1-5; D might be TRBD1 (6 bases). The CDR3 consists of 14 residues. Trimming removed 7 bases at V and 1 base at J, with 11 bases between. Germline V gives CDR1 MNHNS, CDR2 SASEGT. The CDR3 DNA follows: TGTGCCAGCAAAAACGGACAGAGCAATCAGCCCCAGCATTTT. Its translation is CASKNGQSNQPQHF.

The chain has TRBV30 and TRBJ2-7; D ambiguous. Germline V gene data show CDR1 as GTSNPN and CDR2 as SVGIG (reference sequence). The CDR3 totals 12 residues. Trimming shortened V by 0 bases and J by 3 bases, and 6 bases separated the two germline ends. The CDR3 nucleotides are TGTGCCTGGAGTGTTGCCCTCTACGAGCAGTACTTC. It is translated as CAWSVALYEQYF.

On this clone itself: Since a much larger clone is just one base distant, this may be a read error. The CDR3 here is CASSDDGRTDTQYF. The CDR3 DNA reads TGTGCCAGCAGTGACGATGGCAGAACAGATACGCAGTATTTT. The gene calls are TRBV6-4 and TRBJ2-3; D is unresolved. The germline gives CDR1 MRHNA, CDR2 SNTAGT. V lost 2 bases and J lost 3, with 9 bases in between. The CDR3 runs 14 residues.

The V and J genes are TRBV3-1 and TRBJ1-1; D may be TRBD1 (6 bases). The V and J ends lost 4 bases and 13 bases respectively, with 16 bases between them. The CDR3 consists of 12 residues. From germline, CDR1 is LGHDT and CDR2 YNNKEL (reference sequence). The CDR3 region is CASSPDRTRGFF. DNA for the CDR3: TGTGCCAGCAGCCCTGACAGGACTAGAGGTTTCTTT.

The chain joins TRBV13 to TRBJ2-5; D remains ambiguous. V lost 2 bases and J lost 6, with 10 bases in between. The germline V gene has CDR1 PRHDT and CDR2 FYEKMQ (reference sequence). The CDR3 consists of 13 residues. The CDR3 nucleotides are TGTGCCAGCAGCTTATCAGGCGTCAAGACCCAGTACTTC. Translated, it gives CASSLSGVKTQYF. Full variable domain (missing parts from reference TRBV13 and TRBJ2-5): AAGVIQSPRHLIKEKRETATLKCYPIPRHDTVYWYQQGPGQDPQFLISFYEKMQSDKGSIPDRFSAQQFSDYHSELNMSSLELGDSALYFCASSLSGVKTQYFGPGTRLLVL.